These T cell receptor beta chains were read from a single sample in a study of STAT5B mutations in CD4+ large granular lymphocyte leukemia. Clones were sequenced by immunoSEQ multiplex PCR, and TCRdb holds only the in-frame ones, with some missing. The sample includes about 40,000 clones, approximately 84% of them seen just once. Sequences were obtained from CD4+ T cells from blood buffy coats. These receptor sequences come from a human donor in good health. The CDR3 runs from the conserved cysteine through the conserved F or W. Fields, in order: CDR3 length, V gene, clone size, J gene, D gene, CDR3 protein, CDR3 DNA. The D gene is left open where the match is weak. Clone size is not always given. Where it is, it says once, few, many or a class for expanded clones.

len: 12
v_gene: TRBV29-1
abundance: .
j_gene: TRBJ1-5
d_gene: .
CDR3aa: CSVEETGQPQHF
CDR3nt: TGCAGCGTTGAGGAGACAGGACAGCCCCAGCATTTT

len: 16
v_gene: TRBV7-9
abundance: .
j_gene: TRBJ2-1
d_gene: .
CDR3aa: CASSLGSGGGNNEQFF
CDR3nt: TGTGCCAGCAGCTTGGGTTCTGGAGGGGGTAACAATGAGCAGTTCTTC

len: 12
v_gene: TRBV10-3
abundance: .
j_gene: TRBJ2-2
d_gene: .
CDR3aa: CAVRYDTGELFF
CDR3nt: TGTGCCGTCCGGTATGACACCGGGGAGCTGTTTTTT

len: 15
v_gene: TRBV6-5
abundance: .
j_gene: TRBJ2-3
d_gene: TRBD2
CDR3aa: CASSTGLAGTDTQYF
CDR3nt: TGTGCCAGCAGTACGGGACTAGCGGGCACAGATACGCAGTATTTT

len: 14
v_gene: TRBV4-1
abundance: .
j_gene: TRBJ2-3
d_gene: .
CDR3aa: CASSQVAPPYTQYF
CDR3nt: TGCGCCAGCAGCCAAGTCGCCCCACCCTATACGCAGTATTTT

len: 14
v_gene: TRBV18
abundance: few
j_gene: TRBJ2-7
d_gene: .
CDR3aa: CASSPPDPSGHQYF
CDR3nt: TGTGCCAGCTCACCACCGGACCCCAGCGGTCATCAGTACTTC

len: 16
v_gene: TRBV7-2
abundance: .
j_gene: TRBJ1-6
d_gene: .
CDR3aa: CASSLAGQGGVSPLHF
CDR3nt: TGTGCCAGCAGCTTAGCCGGCCAGGGAGGAGTTTCACCCCTCCACTTT

len: 16
v_gene: TRBV4-2
abundance: .
j_gene: TRBJ2-3
d_gene: TRBD2
CDR3aa: CASSQDWRGSTDTQYF
CDR3nt: TGTGCCAGCAGCCAAGATTGGCGGGGGAGCACAGATACGCAGTATTTT

len: 13
v_gene: TRBV19
abundance: once
j_gene: TRBJ1-5
d_gene: .
CDR3aa: CASSMSGNQPQHF
CDR3nt: TGTGCCAGTAGTATGTCTGGCAATCAGCCCCAGCATTTT

len: 13
v_gene: TRBV6-1
abundance: .
j_gene: TRBJ1-5
d_gene: .
CDR3aa: CASSEGGSQPQHF
CDR3nt: TGTGCCAGCAGTGAAGGGGGCAGTCAGCCCCAGCATTTT

len: 16
v_gene: TRBV6-1
abundance: .
j_gene: TRBJ2-1
d_gene: .
CDR3aa: CASSEALLAEDNEQFF
CDR3nt: TGTGCCAGCAGTGAAGCGCTACTAGCCGAAGACAATGAGCAGTTCTTC

len: 14
v_gene: TRBV7-3
abundance: .
j_gene: TRBJ2-1
d_gene: TRBD2
CDR3aa: CATPSGESYNEQFF
CDR3nt: TGTGCCACTCCAAGCGGGGAGTCCTACAATGAGCAGTTCTTC

len: 14
v_gene: TRBV27
abundance: .
j_gene: TRBJ2-3
d_gene: .
CDR3aa: CASRPRDRADTQYF
CDR3nt: TGTGCCAGCAGACCCCGGGACCGAGCAGATACGCAGTATTTT

len: 16
v_gene: TRBV5-1
abundance: .
j_gene: TRBJ2-5
d_gene: TRBD2
CDR3aa: CASSLLAGGLQETQYF
CDR3nt: TGCGCCAGCAGCTTGCTAGCGGGGGGCCTCCAAGAGACCCAGTACTTC

len: 14
v_gene: TRBV30
abundance: .
j_gene: TRBJ2-1
d_gene: TRBD2
CDR3aa: CAGNIAGRANEQFF
CDR3nt: TGTGCAGGCAATATAGCGGGGAGGGCCAATGAGCAGTTCTTC

len: 15
v_gene: TRBV11-2
abundance: .
j_gene: TRBJ2-5
d_gene: .
CDR3aa: CASSLGGTKQETQYF
CDR3nt: TGTGCCAGCAGCTTAGGAGGGACAAAACAAGAGACCCAGTACTTC

len: 16
v_gene: TRBV7-8
abundance: .
j_gene: TRBJ2-3
d_gene: .
CDR3aa: CASSLGASLSTDTQYF
CDR3nt: TGTGCCAGCAGCTTAGGTGCCAGCCTCAGCACAGATACGCAGTATTTT

len: 14
v_gene: TRBV7-8
abundance: .
j_gene: TRBJ2-7
d_gene: .
CDR3aa: CASSWDILTYEQYF
CDR3nt: TGTGCCAGCAGCTGGGACATTCTTACCTACGAGCAGTACTTC

len: 16
v_gene: TRBV7-9
abundance: .
j_gene: TRBJ1-6
d_gene: TRBD1
CDR3aa: CASSLGAGGLNSPLHF
CDR3nt: TGTGCCAGCAGCCTTGGGGCAGGGGGCCTAAATTCACCCCTCCACTTT

len: 15
v_gene: TRBV6-1
abundance: .
j_gene: TRBJ2-7
d_gene: TRBD1
CDR3aa: CASSGRTGGNDEQYF
CDR3nt: TGTGCCAGCAGTGGAAGGACAGGGGGAAACGACGAGCAGTACTTC

len: 13
v_gene: TRBV7-6
abundance: .
j_gene: TRBJ1-1
d_gene: .
CDR3aa: CASSLEANTEAFF
CDR3nt: TGTGCCAGCAGCTTAGAGGCGAACACTGAAGCTTTCTTT

len: 16
v_gene: TRBV6-5
abundance: .
j_gene: TRBJ2-2
d_gene: .
CDR3aa: CASSFRPSRMGGELFF
CDR3nt: TGTGCCAGCAGTTTCCGTCCCTCAAGAATGGGGGGGGAGCTGTTTTTT

len: 14
v_gene: TRBV5-4
abundance: few
j_gene: TRBJ1-6
d_gene: .
CDR3aa: CASSGQGDQAPLHF
CDR3nt: TGTGCCAGCAGCGGGCAGGGTGACCAAGCACCCCTCCACTTT